Ten or more counts support the clone carrying this T cell receptor (beta chain). The antigen is undetermined. Amplification of TCR beta CDR3 regions used RNA as the template. RT-PCR in the first round (using the HTBI primer set) targeted the TCR CDR3. TCRdb re-derived calls from the multiplex PCR reads in MiXCR, one entry per CDR3 protein. Of around 600,000 distinct CDR3 sequences detected, more than 13% appear once; the ten largest clones hold roughly 7%. The sample comes from a study of T cells in Graves' hyperthyroidism and ophthalmopathy. Study conclusions and caveats: Blood also carried most thyroid clonotypes expanded above 0.001.

Germline lookup yields CDR1 MNHEY and CDR2 SVGAGI. The germline V and J ends were trimmed by 2 bases and 1 base, with 5 bases remaining between them. The CDR3 contains 13 residues. The sequence derives from a woman aged 18-29 years with Graves' ophthalmopathy. Sequenced sample: blood. V usage is TRBV6-5 and J usage is TRBJ1-1; D gene ambiguous. Written as DNA, the CDR3 is TGTGCCAGCAGTTACATGAGGAACACTGAAGCTTTCTTT. This translates into CASSYMRNTEAFF.